This TCR beta chain was profiled in a study of Graves' ophthalmopathy and Graves' hyperthyroidism. Amplified TCR beta CDR3 regions were obtained using RNA transcripts as template. HTBI primers served in a first-round RT-PCR, which a second-round multiplex PCR followed. MiXCR, applied by TCRdb to the multiplex PCR reads, yields one record per CDR3 protein. The sample carries 200,000 to 300,000 distinct CDR3 sequences, around 50% recorded once. CDR1 and CDR2 (germline): SQVTM, ANQGSEA. There are 12 residues in the CDR3. With 6 bases clipped from V and 2 bases from J, the junction kept 4 bases outside the gene matches. Ophthalmopathic donors had moderate-to-severe activity, CAS ≥3 and NOSPECS ≥4, with disease that had lasted under 3 months.

Sequencing used peripheral blood. This rearrangement joins TRBV29-1 to TRBJ2-7; 7 bases fit TRBD1. The TCR was taken from an adult man with Graves' ophthalmopathy. DNA for the CDR3: TGCAGCGTCTCGACAGGGACCTACGAGCAGTACTTC. Its translation is CSVSTGTYEQYF.